These 13 T cell receptor beta chains share one sample of origin, sequenced in a study of PD-L1 blockade in urothelial cancer. Clones were read by immunoSEQ multiplex PCR, and TCRdb kept only the in-frame ones, dropping some. The data show about 45,000 clones, 88% seen once. This specimen consisted of PBMCs, obtained around atezolizumab (anti-PD-L1) treatment. These receptor sequences come from a man older than 75 with urothelial cancer.

The chain carries TRBV19 and TRBJ1-5; maybe TRBD1 (6 bases). Germline CDR1 LNHDA, CDR2 SQIVND (reference sequence). V was cut by 6 bases and J by 4 bases, with 19 bases left in between. The CDR3 is 16 amino acids. CDR3 amino acids: CASSDQQGYGNQPQHF. The DNA for the CDR3 is TGTGCCAGTAGCGACCAACAGGGATATGGGAATCAGCCCCAGCATTTT.

This clone has just one count. The chain couples TRBV10-1 to TRBJ2-2; 11 bases are a match to TRBD2. V gave up 4 bases and J gave up 2 bases; unmatched junction bases: 3. Looked up from germline, CDR1 is WNHNN and CDR2 is SYGVQD (reference sequence). The CDR3 runs to 16 residues. The CDR3 sequence is CASSARLAGNTGELFF. The CDR3 bases are TGCGCCAGCAGTGCGCGACTAGCGGGAAACACCGGGGAGCTGTTTTTT.

This sequence joins TRBV5-1 and TRBJ2-3; TRBD1 agrees at 9 bases. The germline CDR1 and CDR2 sequences are SGHRS and YFSETQ. Trimming removed 4 bases from V and 3 bases from J; junction bases left unmatched: 9. The CDR3 contains 16 residues. Here the CDR3 reads CASSTAGTGRTDTQYF. The CDR3 DNA is TGCGCCAGCAGCACCGCCGGGACAGGGAGGACAGATACGCAGTATTTT.

The chain joins TRBV5-6 to TRBJ1-1, with D unresolved. Trimming shortened V by 0 bases and J by 1 base, and 7 bases separated the two germline ends. Germline assignment: CDR1 SGHDT and CDR2 YYEEEE. The CDR3 totals 14 residues. The DNA of the CDR3 is TGTGCCAGCAGCTTGGTTTCCCGGAACACTGAAGCTTTCTTT. This sequence encodes CASSLVSRNTEAFF.

The V call is TRBV19, the J call TRBJ2-1; the match to TRBD1 covers 10 bases. In germline, CDR1 is LNHDA, CDR2 SQIVND (reference sequence). V dropped 1 base and J dropped 5; count of bases not matched to a gene: 2. CDR3 length: 15 amino acids. Written as DNA, the CDR3 is TGTGCCAGTAGTATAGCAGGGACAGGGGACAATGAGCAGTTCTTC. Translated, it gives CASSIAGTGDNEQFF.

The chain employs TRBV29-1 and TRBJ2-1, with 7 nucleotides matching TRBD2. Germline V CDR1 and CDR2: SQVTM, ANQGSEA. This CDR3 comprises 12 residues. The V gene end was trimmed by 7 bases and the J gene end by 8 bases; junction bases not matched to a gene: 8. The CDR3 region has the DNA TGCAGCGGGCGACTAGCAGGCGATGAGCAGTTCTTC. This encodes CSGRLAGDEQFF.

The chain has TRBV2 and TRBJ1-3; no clear D. Trimming pared 6 bases from V and 0 bases from J, leaving 9 bases between. The CDR3 loop spans 14 amino acids. The germline gives CDR1 SNHLY, CDR2 FYNNEI. In nucleotides, the CDR3 is TGTGCCAGCAGCCTCAGGCACTCTGGAAACACCATATATTTT. Its protein is CASSLRHSGNTIYF.

The rearrangement links TRBV6-5 to TRBJ2-7; tentative D call: TRBD2 (5 bases). Germline V gene lookup returns CDR1 MNHEY and CDR2 SVGAGI. The V and J ends lost 5 bases and 5 bases respectively, with 10 bases between them. This CDR3 contains 12 residues. The CDR3: CASSTLGNEQYF. CDR3 DNA sequence: TGTGCCAGCAGTACCCTCGGGAACGAGCAGTACTTC.

The V gene is TRBV2, the J gene TRBJ2-2, with 10 bases that match TRBD2. This CDR3 spans 14 amino acids. V lost 5 bases, J lost 6 bases, and 3 bases stayed unmatched. CDR1 and CDR2 from the germline V gene are SNHLY and FYNNEI. CDR3 loop: CASSPSGRSGELFF. CDR3 in DNA: TGTGCCAGCAGTCCTAGCGGGAGATCCGGGGAGCTGTTTTTT. The full variable domain, in which reference TRBV2 and TRBJ2-2 provide the parts outside the CDR3, is EPEVTQTPSHQVTQMGQEVILRCVPISNHLYFYWYRQILGQKVEFLVSFYNNEISEKSEIFDDQFSVERPDGSNFTLKIRSTKLEDSAMYFCASSPSGRSGELFFGEGSRLTVL.

Points on this clone: Germline and junction disagree at one end, which may indicate a read error. V is TRBV27 and J is TRBJ2-7; 7 bases agree with TRBD1. The germline V gene encodes CDR1 MNHEY and CDR2 SMNVEV (reference sequence). There are 13 residues in the CDR3. The chain's CDR3 is CASSPKIRDRKKF. The CDR3 DNA reads as TGTGCCAGCAGTCCGAAAATCCGGGACAGAAAAAAGTTC.

On this clone itself: Compared with germline, one end of the junction differs, possibly owing to a read error. Other DNA sequences of this sample code for an identical CDR3. The chain recombines TRBV14 with TRBJ2-7; weak D call: TRBD1 (6 bases). Germline V CDR1 and CDR2: SGHDN, FVKESK. The CDR3 totals 15 residues. The CDR3 here is CASSQDLDRTYEQYF. As DNA, the CDR3 is TGTGCCAGCAGCCAAGATTTAGACAGGACCTACGAGCAATACTTC.

The chain recombines TRBV11-3 with TRBJ2-3, with 10 bases fitting TRBD2. This CDR3 contains 20 residues. Germline assignment: CDR1 SGHNT and CDR2 YENEEA. The V and J ends lost 1 base and 1 base, in that order; junction bases with no gene match: 14. CDR3 loop: CASSLGQRTSGDLGTDTQYF. Here the CDR3 DNA reads TGTGCCAGCAGCTTAGGCCAGAGGACTAGCGGAGATCTGGGCACAGATACGCAGTATTTT.

CDR3 protein: CAGSVKDRRNQPQHF. CDR3 coding DNA: TGTGCCGGATCAGTTAAGGACAGGAGAAATCAGCCCCAGCATTTT. The rearrangement links TRBV28 to TRBJ1-5; 7 nucleotides line up with TRBD1. V gave up 11 bases and J gave up 4 bases; unmatched junction bases: 14. CDR1 and CDR2 from the germline V gene are MDHEN and SYDVKM. The CDR3 is made up of 15 amino acids. Looking up the rest from reference TRBV28 and TRBJ1-5 gives the full variable domain: DVKVTQSSRYLVKRTGEKVFLECVQDMDHENMFWYRQDPGLGLRLIYFSYDVKMKEKGDIPEGYSVSREKKERFSLILESASTNQTSMYLCAGSVKDRRNQPQHFGDGTRLSIL.